This T cell receptor (beta chain) was sequenced for a study of blood T cell repertoires in COVID-19. In the study overall: The cDNA or gDNA used as material had been derived from T cells, B-cell-depleted T cells, or PBMCs.

The germline CDR1 and CDR2 sequences are PRHDT and FYEKMQ (reference sequence). The CDR3 is made up of 20 amino acids. V trimming: 2 bases; J trimming: 3 bases; junction bases outside the gene matches: 16. Data came from immunoSEQ multiplex PCR; TCRdb stores just in-frame clones and leaves some out. The sample comprises about 350,000 clones, almost 90% of which are singletons, and approximately 1% rests with the top ten. In assigning cohorts, the study relied on participant-reported clinical history. This TCR was sampled from a woman aged 25 to 39 who had been exposed to COVID-19. The chain is built from TRBV13 and TRBJ2-1; TRBD2 aligns across 10 bases. Sequenced input: PBMCs or T cells enriched from blood (not recorded which). The CDR3 bases are TGTGCCAGCAGCTTATTGACGGGAGCGGGAGGGCGACCGGGCTACAATGAGCAGTTCTTC. It encodes CASSLLTGAGGRPGYNEQFF.